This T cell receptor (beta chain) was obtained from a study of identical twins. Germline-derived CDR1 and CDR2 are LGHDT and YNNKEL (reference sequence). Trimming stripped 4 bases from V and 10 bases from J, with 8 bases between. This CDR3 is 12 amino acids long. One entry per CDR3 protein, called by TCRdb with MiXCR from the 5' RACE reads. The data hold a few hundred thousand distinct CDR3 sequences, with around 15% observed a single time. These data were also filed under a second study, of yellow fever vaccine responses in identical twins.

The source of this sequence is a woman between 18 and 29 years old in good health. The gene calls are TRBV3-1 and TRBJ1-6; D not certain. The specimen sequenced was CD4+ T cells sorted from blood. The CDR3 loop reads CASSRQGSPLHF. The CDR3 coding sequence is TGTGCCAGCAGCCGACAAGGGTCACCCCTCCACTTT.